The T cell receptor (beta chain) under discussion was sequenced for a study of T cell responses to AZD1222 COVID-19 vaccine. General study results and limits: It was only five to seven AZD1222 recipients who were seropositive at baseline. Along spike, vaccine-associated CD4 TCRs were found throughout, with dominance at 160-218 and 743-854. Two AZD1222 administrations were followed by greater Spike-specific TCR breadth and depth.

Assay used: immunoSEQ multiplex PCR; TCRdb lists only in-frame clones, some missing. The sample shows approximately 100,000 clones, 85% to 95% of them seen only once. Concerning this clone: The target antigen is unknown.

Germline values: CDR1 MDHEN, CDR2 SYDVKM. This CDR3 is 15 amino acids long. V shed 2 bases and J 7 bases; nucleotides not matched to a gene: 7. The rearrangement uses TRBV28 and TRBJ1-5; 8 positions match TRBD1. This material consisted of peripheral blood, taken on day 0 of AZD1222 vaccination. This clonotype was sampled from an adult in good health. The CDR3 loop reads CASSLTGQVLQPQHF. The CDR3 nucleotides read TGTGCCAGCAGTTTAACGGGACAGGTTCTACAGCCCCAGCATTTT.